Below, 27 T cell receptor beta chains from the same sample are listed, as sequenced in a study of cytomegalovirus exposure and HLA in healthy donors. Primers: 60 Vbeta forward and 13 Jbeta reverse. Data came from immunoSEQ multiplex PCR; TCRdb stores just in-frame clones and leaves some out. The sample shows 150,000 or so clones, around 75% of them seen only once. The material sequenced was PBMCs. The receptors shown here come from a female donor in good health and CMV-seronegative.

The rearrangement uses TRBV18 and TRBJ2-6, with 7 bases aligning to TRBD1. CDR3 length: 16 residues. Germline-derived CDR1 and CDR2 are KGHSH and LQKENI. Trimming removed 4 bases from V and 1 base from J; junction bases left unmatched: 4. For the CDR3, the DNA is TGTGCCAGCTCACGGGACAGTCAGTCTGGGGCCAACGTCCTGACTTTC. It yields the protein CASSRDSQSGANVLTF.

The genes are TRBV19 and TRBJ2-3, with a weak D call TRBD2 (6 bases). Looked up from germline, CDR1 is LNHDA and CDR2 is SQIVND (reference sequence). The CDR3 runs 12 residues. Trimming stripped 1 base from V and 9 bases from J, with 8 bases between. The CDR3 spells CASSIAGATQYF. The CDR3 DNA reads TGTGCCAGTAGTATAGCGGGAGCCACGCAGTATTTT.

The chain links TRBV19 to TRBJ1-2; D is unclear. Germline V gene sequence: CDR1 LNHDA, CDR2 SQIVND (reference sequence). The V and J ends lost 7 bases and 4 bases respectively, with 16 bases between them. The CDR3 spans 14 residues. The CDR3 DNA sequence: TGTGCCAGTAACCAACCAGGTTCCCGCTATGGCTACACCTTC. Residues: CASNQPGSRYGYTF.

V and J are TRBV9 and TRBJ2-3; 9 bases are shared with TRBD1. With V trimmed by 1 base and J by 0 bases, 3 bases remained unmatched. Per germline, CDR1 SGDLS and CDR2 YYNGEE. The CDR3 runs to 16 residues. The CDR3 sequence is CASSVSGTGSTDTQYF. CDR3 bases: TGTGCCAGCAGCGTATCCGGGACAGGGAGCACAGATACGCAGTATTTT.

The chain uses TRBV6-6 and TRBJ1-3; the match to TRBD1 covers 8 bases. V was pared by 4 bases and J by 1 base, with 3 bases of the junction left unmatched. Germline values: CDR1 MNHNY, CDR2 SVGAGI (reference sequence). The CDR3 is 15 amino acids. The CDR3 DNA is TGTGCCAGCAGTTCCAACAGGGGGTCTGGAAACACCATATATTTT. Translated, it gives CASSSNRGSGNTIYF.

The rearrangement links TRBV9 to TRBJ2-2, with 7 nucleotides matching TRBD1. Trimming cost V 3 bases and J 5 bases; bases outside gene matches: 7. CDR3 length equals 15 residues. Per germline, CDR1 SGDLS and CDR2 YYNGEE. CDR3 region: CASSATGVGTGELFF. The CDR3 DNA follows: TGTGCCAGCAGCGCCACAGGGGTCGGGACCGGGGAGCTGTTTTTT.

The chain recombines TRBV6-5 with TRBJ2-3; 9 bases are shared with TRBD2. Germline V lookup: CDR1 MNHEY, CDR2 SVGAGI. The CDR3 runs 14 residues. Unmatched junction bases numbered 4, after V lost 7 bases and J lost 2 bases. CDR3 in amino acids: CASTQREVTDTQYF. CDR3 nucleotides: TGTGCCAGCACCCAGCGGGAGGTCACAGATACGCAGTATTTT.

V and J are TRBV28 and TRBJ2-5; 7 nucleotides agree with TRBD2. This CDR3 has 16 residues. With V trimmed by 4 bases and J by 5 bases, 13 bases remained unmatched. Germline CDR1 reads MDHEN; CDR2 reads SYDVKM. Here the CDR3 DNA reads TGTGCCAGCAGTTCGGCCGAGGCTAGCGGTGCGGAGACCCAGTACTTC. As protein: CASSSAEASGAETQYF.

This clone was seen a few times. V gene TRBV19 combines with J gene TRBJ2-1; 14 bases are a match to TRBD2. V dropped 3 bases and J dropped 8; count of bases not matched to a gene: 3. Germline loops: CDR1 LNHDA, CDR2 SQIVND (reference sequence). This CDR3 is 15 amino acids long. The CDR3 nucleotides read TGTGCCAGTAGTATGGGGACTAGCGGGAGCGATGAGCAGTTCTTC. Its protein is CASSMGTSGSDEQFF.

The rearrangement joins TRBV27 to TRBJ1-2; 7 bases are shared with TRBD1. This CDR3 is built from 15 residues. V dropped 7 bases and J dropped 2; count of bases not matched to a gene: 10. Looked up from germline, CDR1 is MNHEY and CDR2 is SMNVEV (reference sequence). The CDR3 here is CASTLTGKGNYGYTF. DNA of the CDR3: TGTGCCAGCACCCTGACAGGGAAGGGGAACTATGGCTACACCTTC.

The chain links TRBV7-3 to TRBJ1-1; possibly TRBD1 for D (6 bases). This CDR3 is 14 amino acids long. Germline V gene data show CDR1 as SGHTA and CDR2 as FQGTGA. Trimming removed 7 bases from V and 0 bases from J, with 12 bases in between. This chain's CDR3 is CASNTGPVNTEAFF. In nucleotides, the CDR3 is TGTGCCAGCAACACAGGGCCCGTGAACACTGAAGCTTTCTTT.

CDR3 nucleotide sequence: TGTGCCAGCAGCCCGAGGCCAATCTGGACAGTTCGCTCCTACGAGCAGTACTTC. Encoded protein: CASSPRPIWTVRSYEQYF. The chain has TRBV13 and TRBJ2-7; weak D call: TRBD1 (6 bases). The CDR3 covers 18 residues. Looked up from germline, CDR1 is PRHDT and CDR2 is FYEKMQ (reference sequence). Trimming removed 5 bases at V and 0 bases at J, with 23 bases between.

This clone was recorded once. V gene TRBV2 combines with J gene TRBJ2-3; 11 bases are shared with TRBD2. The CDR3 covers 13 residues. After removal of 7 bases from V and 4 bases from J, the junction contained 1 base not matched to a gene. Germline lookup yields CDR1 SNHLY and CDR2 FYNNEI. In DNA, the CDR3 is TGTGCCAGCACGGGACTAGCGGCAGATACGCAGTATTTT. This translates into CASTGLAADTQYF.

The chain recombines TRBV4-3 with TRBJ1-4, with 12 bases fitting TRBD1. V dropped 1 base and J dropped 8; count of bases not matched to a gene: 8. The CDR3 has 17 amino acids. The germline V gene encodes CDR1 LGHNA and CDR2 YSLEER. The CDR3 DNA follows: TGCGCCAGCAGCCAAGGGGACAGGGGGCTCCGGGACGAAAAACTGTTTTTT. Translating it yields CASSQGDRGLRDEKLFF.

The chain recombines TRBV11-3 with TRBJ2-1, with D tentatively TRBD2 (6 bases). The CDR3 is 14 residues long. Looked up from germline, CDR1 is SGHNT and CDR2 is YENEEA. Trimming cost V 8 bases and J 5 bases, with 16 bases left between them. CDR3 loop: CASSISGPHNEQFF. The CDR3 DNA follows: TGTGCCAGCTCTATAAGCGGGCCCCACAATGAGCAGTTCTTC.

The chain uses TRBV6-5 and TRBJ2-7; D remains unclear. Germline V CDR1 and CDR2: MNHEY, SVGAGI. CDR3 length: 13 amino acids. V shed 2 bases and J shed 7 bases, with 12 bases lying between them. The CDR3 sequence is CASSYGVYGEQYF. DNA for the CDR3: TGTGCCAGCAGTTACGGAGTTTATGGGGAGCAGTACTTC.

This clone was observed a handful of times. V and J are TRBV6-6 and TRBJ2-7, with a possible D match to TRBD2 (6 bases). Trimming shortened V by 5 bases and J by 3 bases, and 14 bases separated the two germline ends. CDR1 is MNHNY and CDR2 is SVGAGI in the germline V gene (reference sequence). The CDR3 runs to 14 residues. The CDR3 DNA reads TGTGCCAGCAGTGGACTGGGACTGATCTACGAGCAGTACTTC. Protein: CASSGLGLIYEQYF.

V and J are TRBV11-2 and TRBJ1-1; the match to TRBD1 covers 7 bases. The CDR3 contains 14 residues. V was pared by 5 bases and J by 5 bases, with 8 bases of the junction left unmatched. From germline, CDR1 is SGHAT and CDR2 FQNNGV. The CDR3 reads CASSLSRGYTEAFF. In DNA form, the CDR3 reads TGTGCCAGCAGCCTATCCAGGGGGTATACTGAAGCTTTCTTT. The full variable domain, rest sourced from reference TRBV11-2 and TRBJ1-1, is EAGVAQSPRYKIIEKRQSVAFWCNPISGHATLYWYQQILGQGPKLLIQFQNNGVVDDSQLPKDRFSAERLKGVDSTLKIQPAKLEDSAVYLCASSLSRGYTEAFFGQGTRLTVV.

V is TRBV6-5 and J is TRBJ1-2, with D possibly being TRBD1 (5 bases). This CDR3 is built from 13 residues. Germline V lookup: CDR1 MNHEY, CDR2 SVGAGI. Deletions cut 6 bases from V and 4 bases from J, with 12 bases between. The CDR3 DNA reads TGTGCCAGCAGACCAGGGAGGATCTATGGCTACACCTTC. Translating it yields CASRPGRIYGYTF.

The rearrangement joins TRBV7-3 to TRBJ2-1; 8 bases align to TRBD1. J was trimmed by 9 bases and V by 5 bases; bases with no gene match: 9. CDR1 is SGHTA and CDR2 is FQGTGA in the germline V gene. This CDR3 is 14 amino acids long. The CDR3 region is CASSLQPTGAEQFF. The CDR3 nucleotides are TGTGCCAGCAGCCTCCAGCCGACAGGGGCTGAGCAGTTCTTC.

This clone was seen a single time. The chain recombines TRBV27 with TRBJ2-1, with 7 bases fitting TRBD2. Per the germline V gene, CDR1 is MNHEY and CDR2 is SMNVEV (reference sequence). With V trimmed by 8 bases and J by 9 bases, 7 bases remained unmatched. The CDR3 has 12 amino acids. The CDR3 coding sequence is TGTGCCAGCTCACAGTGGGGGGGTGAGCAGTTCTTC. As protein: CASSQWGGEQFF.

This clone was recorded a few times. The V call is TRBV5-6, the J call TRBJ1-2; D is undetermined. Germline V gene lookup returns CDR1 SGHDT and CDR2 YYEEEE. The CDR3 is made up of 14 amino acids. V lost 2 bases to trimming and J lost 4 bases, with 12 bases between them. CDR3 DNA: TGTGCCAGCAGCTTTTCGGGTGAGGTCTATGGCTACACCTTC. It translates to CASSFSGEVYGYTF.

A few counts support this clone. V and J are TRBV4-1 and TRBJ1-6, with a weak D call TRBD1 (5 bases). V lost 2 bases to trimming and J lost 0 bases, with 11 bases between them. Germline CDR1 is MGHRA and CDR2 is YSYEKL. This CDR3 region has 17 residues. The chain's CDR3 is CASSQRTMSSYNSPLHF. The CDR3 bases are TGCGCCAGCAGCCAACGGACAATGAGCTCCTATAATTCACCCCTCCACTTT.

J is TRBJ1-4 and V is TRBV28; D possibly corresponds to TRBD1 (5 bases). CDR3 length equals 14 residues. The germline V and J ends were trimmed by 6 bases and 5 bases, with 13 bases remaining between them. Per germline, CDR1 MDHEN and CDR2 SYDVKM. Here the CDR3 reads CASRERGSNEKLFF. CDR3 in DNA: TGTGCCAGCAGAGAAAGGGGCTCAAATGAAAAACTGTTTTTT.

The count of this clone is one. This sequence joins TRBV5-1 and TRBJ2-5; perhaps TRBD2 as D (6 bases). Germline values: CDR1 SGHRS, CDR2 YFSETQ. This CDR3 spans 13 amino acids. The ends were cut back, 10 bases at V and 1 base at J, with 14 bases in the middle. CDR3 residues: CASELEGQETQYF. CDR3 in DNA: TGCGCCTCCGAGCTGGAGGGCCAAGAGACCCAGTACTTC. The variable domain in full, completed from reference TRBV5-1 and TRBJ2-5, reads KAGVTQTPRYLIKTRGQQVTLSCSPISGHRSVSWYQQTPGQGLQFLFEYFSETQRNKGNFPGRFSGRQFSNSRSEMNVSTLELGDSALYLCASELEGQETQYFGPGTRLLVL.

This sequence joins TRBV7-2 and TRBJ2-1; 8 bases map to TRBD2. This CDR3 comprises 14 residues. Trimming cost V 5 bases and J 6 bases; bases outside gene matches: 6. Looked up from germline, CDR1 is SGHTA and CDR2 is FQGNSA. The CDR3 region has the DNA TGTGCCAGCAGCCCCGACGGACTAGCCAATGAGCAGTTCTTC. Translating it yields CASSPDGLANEQFF. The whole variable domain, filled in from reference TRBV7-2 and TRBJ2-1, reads GAGVSQSPSNKVTEKGKDVELRCDPISGHTALYWYRQSLGQGLEFLIYFQGNSAPDKSGLPSDRFSAERTGGSVSTLTIQRTQQEDSAVYLCASSPDGLANEQFFGPGTRLTVL.

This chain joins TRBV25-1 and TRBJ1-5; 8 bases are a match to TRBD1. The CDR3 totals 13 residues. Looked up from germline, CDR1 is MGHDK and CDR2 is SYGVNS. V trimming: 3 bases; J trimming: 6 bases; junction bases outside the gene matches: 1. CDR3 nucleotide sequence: TGTGCCAGCAGTGACGACAGGGGTCAGCCCCAGCATTTT. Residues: CASSDDRGQPQHF. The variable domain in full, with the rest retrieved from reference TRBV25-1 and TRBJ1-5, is EADIYQTPRYLVIGTGKKITLECSQTMGHDKMYWYQQDPGMELHLIHYSYGVNSTEKGDLSSESTVSRIRTEHFPLTLESARPSHTSQYLCASSDDRGQPQHFGDGTRLSIL.